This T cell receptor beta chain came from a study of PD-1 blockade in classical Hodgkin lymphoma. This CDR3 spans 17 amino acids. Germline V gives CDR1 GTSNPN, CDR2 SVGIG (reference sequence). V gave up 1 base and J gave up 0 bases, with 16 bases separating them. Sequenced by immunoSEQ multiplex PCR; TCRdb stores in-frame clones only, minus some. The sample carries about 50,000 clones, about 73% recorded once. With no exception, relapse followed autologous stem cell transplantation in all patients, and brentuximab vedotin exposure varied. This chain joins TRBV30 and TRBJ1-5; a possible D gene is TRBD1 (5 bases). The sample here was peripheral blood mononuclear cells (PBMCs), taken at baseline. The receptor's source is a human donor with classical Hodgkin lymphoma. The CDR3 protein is CAWSEGAGAYSNQPQHF. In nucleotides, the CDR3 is TGTGCCTGGAGTGAAGGGGCAGGCGCCTATAGCAATCAGCCCCAGCATTTT. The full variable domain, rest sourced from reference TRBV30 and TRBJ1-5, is SQTIHQWPATLVQPVGSPLSLECTVEGTSNPNLYWYRQAAGRGLQLLFYSVGIGQISSEVPQNLSASRPQDRQFILSSKKLLLSDSGFYLCAWSEGAGAYSNQPQHFGDGTRLSIL.